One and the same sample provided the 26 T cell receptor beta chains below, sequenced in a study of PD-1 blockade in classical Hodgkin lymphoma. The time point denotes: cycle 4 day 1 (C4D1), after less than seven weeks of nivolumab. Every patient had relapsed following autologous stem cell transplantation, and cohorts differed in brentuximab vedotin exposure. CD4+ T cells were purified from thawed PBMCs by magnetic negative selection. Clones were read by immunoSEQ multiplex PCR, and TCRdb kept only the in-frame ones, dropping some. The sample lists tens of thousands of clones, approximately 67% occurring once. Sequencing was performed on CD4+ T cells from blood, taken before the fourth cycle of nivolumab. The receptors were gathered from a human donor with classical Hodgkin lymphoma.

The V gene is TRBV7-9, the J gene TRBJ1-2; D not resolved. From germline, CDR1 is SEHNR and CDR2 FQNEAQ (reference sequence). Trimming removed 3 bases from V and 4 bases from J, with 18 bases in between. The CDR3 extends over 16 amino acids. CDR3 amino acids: CASSLSTAIRVYGYTF. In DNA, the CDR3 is TGTGCCAGCAGCTTGTCTACAGCGATTAGAGTCTATGGCTACACCTTC.

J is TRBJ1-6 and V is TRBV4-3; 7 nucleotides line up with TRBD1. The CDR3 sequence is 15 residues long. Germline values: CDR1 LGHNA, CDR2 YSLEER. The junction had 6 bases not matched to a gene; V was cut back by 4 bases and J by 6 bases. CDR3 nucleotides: TGCGCCAGCAGCCTCACAGGGGACGGTAATTCACCCCTCCACTTT. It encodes CASSLTGDGNSPLHF.

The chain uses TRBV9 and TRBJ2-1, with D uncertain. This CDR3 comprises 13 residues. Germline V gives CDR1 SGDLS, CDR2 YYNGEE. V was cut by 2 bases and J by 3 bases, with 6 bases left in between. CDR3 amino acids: CASSVGYYNEQFF. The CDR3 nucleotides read TGTGCCAGCAGCGTGGGGTACTACAATGAGCAGTTCTTC.

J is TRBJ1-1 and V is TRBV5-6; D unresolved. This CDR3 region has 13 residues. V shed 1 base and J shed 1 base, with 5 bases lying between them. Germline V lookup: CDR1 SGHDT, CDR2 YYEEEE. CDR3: CASSLFGNTEAFF. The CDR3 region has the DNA TGTGCCAGCAGCTTGTTTGGGAACACTGAAGCTTTCTTT. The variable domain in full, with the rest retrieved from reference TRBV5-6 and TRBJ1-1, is DAGVTQSPTHLIKTRGQQVTLRCSPKSGHDTVSWYQQALGQGPQFIFQYYEEEERQRGNFPDRFSGHQFPNYSSELNVNALLLGDSALYLCASSLFGNTEAFFGQGTRLTVV.

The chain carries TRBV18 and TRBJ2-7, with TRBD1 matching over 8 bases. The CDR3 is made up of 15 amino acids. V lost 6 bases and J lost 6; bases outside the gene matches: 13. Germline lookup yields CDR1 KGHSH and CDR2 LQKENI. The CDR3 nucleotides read TGTGCCAGCTCGCCCCAGACAGGGGAGAATGCCGAGCAGTACTTC. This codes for CASSPQTGENAEQYF.

The CDR3 nucleotides are TGTGCCAGCAGTATAAACAGGGCCGCTAACTATGGCTACACCTTC. It codes for CASSINRAANYGYTF. The rearrangement uses TRBV27 and TRBJ1-2, with TRBD1 as a possible D gene (6 bases). The CDR3 length is 15 residues. Germline values: CDR1 MNHEY, CDR2 SMNVEV (reference sequence). The ends were cut back, 5 bases at V and 0 bases at J, with 13 bases in the middle.

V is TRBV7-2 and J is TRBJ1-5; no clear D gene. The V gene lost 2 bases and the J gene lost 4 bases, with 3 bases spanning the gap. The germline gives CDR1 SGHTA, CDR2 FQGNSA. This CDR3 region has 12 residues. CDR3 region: CASSLNNQPQHF. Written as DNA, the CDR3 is TGTGCCAGCAGCTTAAATAATCAGCCCCAGCATTTT.

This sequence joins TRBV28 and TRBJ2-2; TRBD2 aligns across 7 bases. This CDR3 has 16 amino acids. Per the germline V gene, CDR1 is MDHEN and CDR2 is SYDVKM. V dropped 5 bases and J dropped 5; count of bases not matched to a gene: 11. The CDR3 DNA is TGTGCCAGCAGTCTCGCTTTGTCGGGGGGTACCGGGGAGCTGTTTTTT. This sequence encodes CASSLALSGGTGELFF.

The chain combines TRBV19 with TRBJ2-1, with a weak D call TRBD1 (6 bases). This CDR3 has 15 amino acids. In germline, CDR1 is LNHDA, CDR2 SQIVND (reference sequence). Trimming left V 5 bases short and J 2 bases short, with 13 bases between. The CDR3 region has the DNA TGTGCCAGTAGTGGGGGACAAAGTCCCTACAATGAGCAGTTCTTC. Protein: CASSGGQSPYNEQFF.

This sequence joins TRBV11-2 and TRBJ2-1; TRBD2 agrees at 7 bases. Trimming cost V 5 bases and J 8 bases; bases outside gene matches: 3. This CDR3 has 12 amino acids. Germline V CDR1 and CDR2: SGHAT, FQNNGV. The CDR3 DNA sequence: TGTGCCAGCAGCCCAGCGGGGCATGAGCAGTTCTTC. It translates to CASSPAGHEQFF.

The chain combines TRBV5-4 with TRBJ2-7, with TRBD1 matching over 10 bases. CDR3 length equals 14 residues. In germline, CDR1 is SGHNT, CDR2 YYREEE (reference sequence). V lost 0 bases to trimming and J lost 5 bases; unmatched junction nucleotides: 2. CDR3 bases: TGTGCCAGCAGCTTGGTTGGGACAGGGGACGAGCAGTACTTC. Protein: CASSLVGTGDEQYF.

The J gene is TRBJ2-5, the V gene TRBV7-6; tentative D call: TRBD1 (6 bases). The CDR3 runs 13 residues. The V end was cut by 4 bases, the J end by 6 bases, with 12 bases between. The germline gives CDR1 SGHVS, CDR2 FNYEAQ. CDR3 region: CASSWEQGKTQYF. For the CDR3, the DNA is TGTGCCAGCAGCTGGGAACAGGGAAAGACCCAGTACTTC.

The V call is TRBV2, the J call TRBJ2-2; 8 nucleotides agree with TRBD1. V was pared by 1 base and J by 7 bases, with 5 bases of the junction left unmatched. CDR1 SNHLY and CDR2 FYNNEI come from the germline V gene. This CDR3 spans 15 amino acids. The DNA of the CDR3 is TGTGCCAGCAGTGAAGAACAGGGGGGCGTCGGGGAGCTGTTTTTT. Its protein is CASSEEQGGVGELFF.

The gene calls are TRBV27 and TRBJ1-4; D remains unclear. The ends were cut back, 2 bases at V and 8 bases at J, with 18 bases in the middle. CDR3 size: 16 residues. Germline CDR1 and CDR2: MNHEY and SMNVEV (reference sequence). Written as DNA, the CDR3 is TGTGCCAGCAGTTTAAAATCTCTTAGACTAGGGGAAAAACTGTTTTTT. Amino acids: CASSLKSLRLGEKLFF.

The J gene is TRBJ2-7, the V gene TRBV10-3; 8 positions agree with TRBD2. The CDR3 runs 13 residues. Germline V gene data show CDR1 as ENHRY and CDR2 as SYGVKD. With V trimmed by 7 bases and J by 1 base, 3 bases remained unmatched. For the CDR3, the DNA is TGTGCCATCAATAGCGGGGCATCCTACGAGCAGTACTTC. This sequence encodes CAINSGASYEQYF.

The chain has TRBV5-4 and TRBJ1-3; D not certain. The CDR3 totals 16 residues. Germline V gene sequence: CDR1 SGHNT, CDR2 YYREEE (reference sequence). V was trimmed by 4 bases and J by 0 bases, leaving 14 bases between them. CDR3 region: CASSDGVGNSGNTIYF. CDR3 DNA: TGTGCCAGCAGCGATGGTGTAGGCAACTCTGGAAACACCATATATTTT.

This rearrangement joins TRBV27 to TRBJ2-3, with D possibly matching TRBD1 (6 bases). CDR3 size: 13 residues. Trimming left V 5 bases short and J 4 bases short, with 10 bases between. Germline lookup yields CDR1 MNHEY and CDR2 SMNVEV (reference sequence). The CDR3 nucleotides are TGTGCCAGCAGTCGTACAGGGCCAGATACGCAGTATTTT. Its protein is CASSRTGPDTQYF.

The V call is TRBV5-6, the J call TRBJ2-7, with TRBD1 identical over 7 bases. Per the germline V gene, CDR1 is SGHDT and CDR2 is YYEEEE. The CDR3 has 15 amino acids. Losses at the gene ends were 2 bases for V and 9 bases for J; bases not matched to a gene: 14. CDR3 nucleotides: TGTGCCAGCAGCTTCGGTGACAGGGTCTCTCTGGGGCAGTACTTC. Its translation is CASSFGDRVSLGQYF.

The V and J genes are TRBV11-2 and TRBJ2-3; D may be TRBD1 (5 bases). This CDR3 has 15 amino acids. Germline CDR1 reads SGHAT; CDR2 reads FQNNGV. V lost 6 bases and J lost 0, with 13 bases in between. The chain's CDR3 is CASSTWTSSTDTQYF. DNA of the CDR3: TGTGCCAGCAGTACCTGGACAAGTAGCACAGATACGCAGTATTTT.

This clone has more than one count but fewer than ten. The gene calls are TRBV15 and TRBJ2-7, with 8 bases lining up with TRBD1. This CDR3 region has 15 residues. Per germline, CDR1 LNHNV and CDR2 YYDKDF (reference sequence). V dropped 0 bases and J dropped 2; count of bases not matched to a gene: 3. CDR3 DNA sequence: TGTGCCACCAGCAGAGATCAGGGGGCGACCTACGAGCAGTACTTC. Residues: CATSRDQGATYEQYF. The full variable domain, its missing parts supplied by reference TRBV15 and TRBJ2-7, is DAMVIQNPRYQVTQFGKPVTLSCSQTLNHNVMYWYQQKSSQAPKLLFHYYDKDFNNEADTPDNFQSRRPNTSFCFLDIRSPGLGDTAMYLCATSRDQGATYEQYFGPGTRLTVT.

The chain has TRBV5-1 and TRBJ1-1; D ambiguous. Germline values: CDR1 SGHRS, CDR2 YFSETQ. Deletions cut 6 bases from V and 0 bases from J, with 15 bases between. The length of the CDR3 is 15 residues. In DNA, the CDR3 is TGCGCCAGCAATGTGGCAGGCGCCATGAACACTGAAGCTTTCTTT. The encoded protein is CASNVAGAMNTEAFF. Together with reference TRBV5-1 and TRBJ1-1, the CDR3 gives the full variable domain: KAGVTQTPRYLIKTRGQQVTLSCSPISGHRSVSWYQQTPGQGLQFLFEYFSETQRNKGNFPGRFSGRQFSNSRSEMNVSTLELGDSALYLCASNVAGAMNTEAFFGQGTRLTVV.

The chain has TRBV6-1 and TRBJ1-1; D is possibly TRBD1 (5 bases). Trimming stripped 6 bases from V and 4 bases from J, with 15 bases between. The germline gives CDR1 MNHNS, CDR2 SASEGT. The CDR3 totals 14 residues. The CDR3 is CASSPGRRGTEAFF. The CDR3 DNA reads TGTGCCAGCAGCCCAGGTAGAAGGGGCACTGAAGCTTTCTTT.

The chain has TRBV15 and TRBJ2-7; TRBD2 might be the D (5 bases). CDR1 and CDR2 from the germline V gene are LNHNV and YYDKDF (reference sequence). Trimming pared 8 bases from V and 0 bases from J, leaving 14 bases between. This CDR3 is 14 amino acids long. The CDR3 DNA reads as TGTGCCACCGCCGCGGGCGATAGCTCCTACGAGCAGTACTTC. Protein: CATAAGDSSYEQYF.

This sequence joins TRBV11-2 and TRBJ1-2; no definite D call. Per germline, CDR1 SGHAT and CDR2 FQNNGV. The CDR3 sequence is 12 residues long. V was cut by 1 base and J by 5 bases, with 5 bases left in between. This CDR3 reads CASSLVGYGYTF. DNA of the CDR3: TGTGCCAGCAGCTTAGTGGGGTATGGCTACACCTTC.

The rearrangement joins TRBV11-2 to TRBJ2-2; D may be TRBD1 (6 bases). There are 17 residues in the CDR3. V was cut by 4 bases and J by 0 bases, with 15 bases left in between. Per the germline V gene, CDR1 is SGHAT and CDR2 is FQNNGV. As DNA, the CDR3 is TGTGCCAGCAGCTCTCACAGGGCCCTCGCGAACACCGGGGAGCTGTTTTTT. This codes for CASSSHRALANTGELFF.

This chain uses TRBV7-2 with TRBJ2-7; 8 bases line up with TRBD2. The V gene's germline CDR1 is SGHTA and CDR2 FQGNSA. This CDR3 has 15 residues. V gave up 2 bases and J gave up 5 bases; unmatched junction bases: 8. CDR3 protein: CASSLRGGGPHEQYF. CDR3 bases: TGTGCCAGCAGCTTACGGGGGGGCGGTCCCCACGAGCAGTACTTC.